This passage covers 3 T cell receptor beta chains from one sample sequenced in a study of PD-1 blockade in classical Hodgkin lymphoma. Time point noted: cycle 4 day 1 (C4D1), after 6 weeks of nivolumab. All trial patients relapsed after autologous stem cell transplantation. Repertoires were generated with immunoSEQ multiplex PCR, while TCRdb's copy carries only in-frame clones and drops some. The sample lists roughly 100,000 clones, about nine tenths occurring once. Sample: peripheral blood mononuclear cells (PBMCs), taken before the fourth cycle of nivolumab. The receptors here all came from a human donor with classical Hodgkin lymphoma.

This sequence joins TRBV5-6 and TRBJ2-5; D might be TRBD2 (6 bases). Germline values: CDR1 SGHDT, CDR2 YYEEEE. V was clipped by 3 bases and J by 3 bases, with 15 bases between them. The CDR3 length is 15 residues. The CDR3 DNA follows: TGTGCCAGCAGCTGGGGATGGGGGGTAAAAGAGACCCAGTACTTC. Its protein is CASSWGWGVKETQYF.

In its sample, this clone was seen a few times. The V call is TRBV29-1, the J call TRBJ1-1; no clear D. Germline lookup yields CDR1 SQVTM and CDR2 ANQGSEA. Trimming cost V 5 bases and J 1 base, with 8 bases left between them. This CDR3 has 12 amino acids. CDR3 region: CSVREANTEAFF. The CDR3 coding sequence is TGCAGCGTTCGGGAGGCGAACACTGAAGCTTTCTTT.

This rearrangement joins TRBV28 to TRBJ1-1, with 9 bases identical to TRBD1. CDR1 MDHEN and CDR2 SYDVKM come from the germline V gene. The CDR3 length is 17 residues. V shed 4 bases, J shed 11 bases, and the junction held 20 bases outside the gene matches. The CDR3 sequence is CASSSRPGQGRFRWAFF. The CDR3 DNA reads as TGTGCCAGCAGTTCAAGGCCGGGACAGGGACGTTTTCGATGGGCTTTCTTT.